This TCR beta chain is drawn from a study of cytomegalovirus exposure and HLA in healthy donors. Germline CDR1 and CDR2: SNHLY and FYNNEI. The CDR3 length is 13 residues. Primers: 60 Vbeta forward and 13 Jbeta reverse. The table came from immunoSEQ multiplex PCR; TCRdb's copy has only in-frame clones and leaves some out. The table records approximately 90,000 clones, 6.5% to 8% of them present only once. A few counts support this clone. The sample consisted of PBMCs. This clonotype was obtained from a man aged 50 to 59 in good health and CMV-seronegative. The chain recombines TRBV2 with TRBJ2-5; D is perhaps TRBD1 (6 bases). The J call is doubtful: the DNA matches TRBJ2-7 better. The CDR3 sequence: CASSEDSNYEQYF. The CDR3 nucleotides are TGTGCCAGCAGCGAGGACAGTAACTACGAGCAGTACTTC.